This TCR beta chain was obtained from a study of early T cells in non-severe SARS-CoV-2 infection. This CDR3 comprises 16 residues. Germline V gene sequence: CDR1 SGHTA, CDR2 FQGNSA. V shed 1 base, J shed 2 bases, and the junction held 5 bases outside the gene matches. Attached unique molecular identifiers marked individual cDNA molecules. TCRdb recomputed calls from the 5' RACE reads with MiXCR, one row per CDR3 protein. This sample has approximately 50,000 distinct CDR3 sequences, with 9.5% to 15% found just once. This clonotype was recorded many times. This chain connects TRBV7-2 to TRBJ2-3; 8 bases are shared with TRBD2. The source material was whole blood. The sequence derives from an adult who was a healthcare worker with PCR-confirmed SARS-CoV-2 infection or an uninfected control (not recorded which). CDR3 sequence reads: CASSLVGSGITDTQYF. The DNA for the CDR3 is TGTGCCAGCAGCTTAGTAGGTAGCGGGATCACAGATACGCAGTATTTT.